This TCR beta chain was retrieved from a study of Tregs in tolerant kidney transplant recipients. Study-level information: Related graft donors supplied nonmyeloablative bone marrow transplants, and mixed chimerism was transient. General study findings and limits: Biological reproducibility was not directly addressed in this study. For some patients, primers changed over time, blocking nucleotide-level comparison.

CDR3 length: 13 amino acids. The V segment lost 6 bases and the J segment 8 bases; nucleotides outside the gene matches: 10. Germline CDR1 reads SGHRS; CDR2 reads YFSETQ. CD4+CD25+CD127- Tregs, CD4+CD25- non-Tregs, CD4 and CD8 cells were sorted. Turning to this clone: What it binds is not known.

Sequencing used immunoSEQ multiplex PCR; TCRdb keeps in-frame clones, though not all of them. The data contain about 110,000 clones, roughly 90% of them singletons. The sequence was obtained from a human donor who received a combined kidney and bone marrow transplant. The input for sequencing was CD4+ T cells from blood, taken before the transplant. The rearrangement uses TRBV5-1 and TRBJ1-1; the match to TRBD1 covers 7 bases. This CDR3 is CASTTGRGDEAFF. CDR3 DNA sequence: TGCGCCAGCACCACGGGCAGGGGGGACGAAGCTTTCTTT. Full variable domain (missing parts from reference TRBV5-1 and TRBJ1-1): KAGVTQTPRYLIKTRGQQVTLSCSPISGHRSVSWYQQTPGQGLQFLFEYFSETQRNKGNFPGRFSGRQFSNSRSEMNVSTLELGDSALYLCASTTGRGDEAFFGQGTRLTVV.